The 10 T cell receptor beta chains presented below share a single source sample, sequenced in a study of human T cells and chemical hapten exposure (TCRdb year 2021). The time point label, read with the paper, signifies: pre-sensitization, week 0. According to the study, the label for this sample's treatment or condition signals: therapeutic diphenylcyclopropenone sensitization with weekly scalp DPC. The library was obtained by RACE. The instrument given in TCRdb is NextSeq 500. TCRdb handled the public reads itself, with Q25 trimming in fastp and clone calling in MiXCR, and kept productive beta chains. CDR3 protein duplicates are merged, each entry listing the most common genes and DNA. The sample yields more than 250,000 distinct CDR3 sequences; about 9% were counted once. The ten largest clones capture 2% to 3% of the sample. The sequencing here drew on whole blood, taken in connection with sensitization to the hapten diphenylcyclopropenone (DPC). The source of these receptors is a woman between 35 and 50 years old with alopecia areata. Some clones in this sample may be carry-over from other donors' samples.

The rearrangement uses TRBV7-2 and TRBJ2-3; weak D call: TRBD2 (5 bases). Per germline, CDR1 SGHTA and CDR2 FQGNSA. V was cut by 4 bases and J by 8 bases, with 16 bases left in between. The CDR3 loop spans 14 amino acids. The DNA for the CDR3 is TGTGCCAGCAGCTCCATAAGTCGGACTGGTACGCAGTATTTT. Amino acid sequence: CASSSISRTGTQYF.

This CDR3 reads CASSQETGVAGELFF. For the CDR3, the DNA is TGTGCCAGCAGCCAAGAGACAGGGGTGGCCGGGGAGCTGTTTTTT. This chain uses TRBV4-2 with TRBJ2-2, with 8 bases matching TRBD1. J lost 6 bases, V lost 0 bases, and 3 bases had no gene match. The CDR3 has 15 amino acids. Germline V gene data show CDR1 as LGHNA and CDR2 as YNFKEQ.

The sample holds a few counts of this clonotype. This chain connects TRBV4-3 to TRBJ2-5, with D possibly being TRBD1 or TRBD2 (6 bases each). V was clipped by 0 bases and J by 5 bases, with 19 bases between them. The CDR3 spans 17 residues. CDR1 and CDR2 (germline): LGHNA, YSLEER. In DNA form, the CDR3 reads TGCGCCAGCAGCCAAGAAACCCCCCCGGGGGCCGGGGAGACCCAGTACTTC. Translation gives CASSQETPPGAGETQYF.

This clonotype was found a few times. This CDR3 reads CASSRGVEREGGEQYF. In DNA form, the CDR3 reads TGTGCCAGCAGCCGAGGTGTTGAGCGGGAAGGAGGCGAGCAGTACTTC. The J gene is TRBJ2-7, the V gene TRBV12-3 or TRBV12-4, with 7 bases matching TRBD2. The junction had 17 bases not matched to a gene; V was cut back by 6 bases and J by 6 bases. This CDR3 region has 16 residues.

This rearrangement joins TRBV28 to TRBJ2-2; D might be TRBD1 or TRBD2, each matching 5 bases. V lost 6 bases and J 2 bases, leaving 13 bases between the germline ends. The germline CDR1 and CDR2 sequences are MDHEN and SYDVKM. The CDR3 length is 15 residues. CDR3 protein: CASRRDGVNTGELFF. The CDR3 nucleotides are TGTGCCAGCAGGAGGGACGGAGTAAACACCGGGGAGCTGTTTTTT.

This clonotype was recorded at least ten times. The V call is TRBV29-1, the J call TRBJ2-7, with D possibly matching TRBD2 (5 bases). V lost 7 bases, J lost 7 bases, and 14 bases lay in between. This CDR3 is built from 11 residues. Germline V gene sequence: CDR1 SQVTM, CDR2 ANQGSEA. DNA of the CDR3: TGCAGCGCCGGAGACCCGGGGGAGCAGTACTTC. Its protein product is CSAGDPGEQYF.

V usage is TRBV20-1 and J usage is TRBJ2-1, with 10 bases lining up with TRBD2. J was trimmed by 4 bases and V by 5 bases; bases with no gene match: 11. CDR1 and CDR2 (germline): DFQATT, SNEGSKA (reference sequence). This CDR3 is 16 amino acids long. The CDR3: CSALAGESLGYNEQFF. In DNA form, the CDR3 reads TGCAGTGCTCTAGCGGGAGAGTCCCTAGGGTACAATGAGCAGTTCTTC.

The CDR3 DNA reads TGTGCCAGCAGCCAAGCCGGGGCAGTGAGCTACGAGCAGTACTTC. Amino acids: CASSQAGAVSYEQYF. The chain has TRBV14 and TRBJ2-7; D is perhaps TRBD1 or TRBD2 (5 bases each). Germline lookup yields CDR1 SGHDN and CDR2 FVKESK. The CDR3 loop spans 15 amino acids. Trimming took 1 base from V and 3 from J, leaving 13 bases between them.

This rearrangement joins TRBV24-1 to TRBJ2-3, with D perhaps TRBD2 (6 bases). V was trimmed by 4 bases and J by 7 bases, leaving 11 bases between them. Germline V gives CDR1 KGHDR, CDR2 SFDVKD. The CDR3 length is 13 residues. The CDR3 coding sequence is TGTGCCACCAGTGACTCCCTAGCGAATACGCAGTATTTT. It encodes CATSDSLANTQYF.

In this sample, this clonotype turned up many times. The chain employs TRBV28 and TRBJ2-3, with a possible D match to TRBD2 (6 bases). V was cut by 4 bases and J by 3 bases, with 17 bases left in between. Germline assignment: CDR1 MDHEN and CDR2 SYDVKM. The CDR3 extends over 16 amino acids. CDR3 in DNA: TGTGCCAGCAGTTCCCCTGGCGGGGCGCGGACAGATACGCAGTATTTT. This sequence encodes CASSSPGGARTDTQYF.